The source of this T cell receptor (beta chain) is a study of T cell clonality in common variable immunodeficiency. Study-wide results and caveats: CVID subjects had higher TCRbeta clonality than healthy controls, most marked in about a third. In common variable immunodeficiency, TCR beta chains reportedly carried fewer deletions and N-nucleotide insertions.

Germline lookup yields CDR1 DFQATT and CDR2 SNEGSKA (reference sequence). The CDR3 runs to 13 residues. This clone was seen ten or more times. Its specificity is not known. The sequenced fragment ends 3 residues before the CDR3 boundary, so the rest is inferred from the germline J gene. TCRdb keeps only in-frame clones here, not all; method: immunoSEQ multiplex PCR. The sample yields about 42,000 clones, without any singletons. Material for sequencing was peripheral blood mononuclear cells. This sequence originates from a person aged 18-70 years in good health. The chain joins TRBV20-1 to TRBJ1-1, with TRBD1 matching over 7 bases. The DNA read from the CDR3 is TGCAGCTGTACAGGGGCCTGGAACACTGAA. This encodes CSCTGAWNTE. The entire CDR3 sequence reads CSCTGAWNTEAFF.